The 8 T cell receptor beta chains reported below all come from one sample, sequenced in a study of blood T cell repertoires in COVID-19. The data were produced by immunoSEQ multiplex PCR, yet TCRdb's version contains in-frame clones alone and is incomplete. The sample consists of approximately 120,000 clones, roughly 75% of them appearing once. Material: peripheral blood. The receptors shown here come from a human donor in a cohort sampled during active or convalescent COVID-19.

This clone came up a few times. The chain recombines TRBV4-3 with TRBJ2-3, with 8 bases that match TRBD1. V shed 1 base, J shed 5 bases, and the junction held 11 bases outside the gene matches. Germline V CDR1 and CDR2: LGHNA, YSLEER. CDR3 size: 17 residues. The CDR3 bases are TGCGCCAGCAGCCAAGCGGCCGCAGGACAGGGAGGAGATACGCAGTATTTT. Protein sequence: CASSQAAAGQGGDTQYF.

This clone has just a few counts. This chain connects TRBV28 to TRBJ2-7; TRBD2 is a possible D gene (6 bases). The V gene lost 4 bases and the J gene lost 5 bases, with 15 bases spanning the gap. CDR1 and CDR2 (germline): MDHEN, SYDVKM. CDR3 length equals 14 residues. The chain's CDR3 is CASSSSGQKHEQYF. The CDR3 DNA reads as TGTGCCAGCAGTTCGAGCGGGCAGAAGCACGAGCAGTACTTC.

V is TRBV4-2 and J is TRBJ2-2; 8 nucleotides line up with TRBD2. The germline gives CDR1 LGHNA, CDR2 YNFKEQ. CDR3 length equals 17 residues. V was clipped by 0 bases and J by 2 bases; unmatched bases: 5. Here the CDR3 DNA reads TGTGCCAGCAGCCAAGATCTACTAGCGGCCAACACCGGGGAGCTGTTTTTT. Its protein product is CASSQDLLAANTGELFF.

The chain is built from TRBV6-1 and TRBJ1-2; 10 bases are a match to TRBD1. This CDR3 has 15 amino acids. J was trimmed by 2 bases and V by 1 base; bases with no gene match: 1. CDR1 MNHNS and CDR2 SASEGT come from the germline V gene. CDR3 nucleotides: TGTGCCAGCAGTGAAGTGGACAGGGGGAACTATGGCTACACCTTC. Protein product: CASSEVDRGNYGYTF.

The rearrangement links TRBV6-5 to TRBJ2-7; D may be TRBD1 (5 bases). The germline gives CDR1 MNHEY, CDR2 SVGAGI. CDR3 length: 14 residues. The V and J ends lost 0 bases and 2 bases respectively, with 8 bases between them. Here the CDR3 reads CASSYSGRPYEQYF. The CDR3 region has the DNA TGTGCCAGCAGTTACTCGGGGCGGCCCTACGAGCAGTACTTC.

The chain carries TRBV10-2 and TRBJ2-7; TRBD2 is a possible D gene (5 bases). Looked up from germline, CDR1 is WSHSY and CDR2 is SAAADI. The CDR3 length is 16 residues. V lost 2 bases, J lost 6 bases, and 20 bases lay in between. The CDR3 spells CASSESVGVVDSEQYF. In DNA, the CDR3 is TGCGCCAGCAGTGAGAGTGTGGGAGTAGTGGATAGCGAGCAGTACTTC.

V usage is TRBV5-1 and J usage is TRBJ2-1, with TRBD2 matching over 9 bases. The CDR3 has 16 amino acids. Per germline, CDR1 SGHRS and CDR2 YFSETQ. Germline trimming cut 0 bases from V and 5 bases from J; bases unmatched to any gene: 6. DNA for the CDR3: TGCGCCAGCAGCTTGGTATCCGCGGGGGGGAACAATGAGCAGTTCTTC. This translates into CASSLVSAGGNNEQFF.

This chain connects TRBV11-3 to TRBJ2-2; D is perhaps TRBD1 (5 bases). CDR1 is SGHNT and CDR2 is YENEEA in the germline V gene. The CDR3 is made up of 18 amino acids. With 4 bases removed from V and 0 bases from J, the gap between germline ends came to 18 bases. The CDR3 is CASSSNSWGRANTGELFF. CDR3 DNA: TGTGCCAGCAGCTCAAACTCGTGGGGCAGAGCGAACACCGGGGAGCTGTTTTTT.